The present T cell receptor (beta chain) was sequenced within a study of T cell changes during pregnancy in multiple sclerosis. V lost 0 bases to trimming and J lost 6 bases; unmatched junction nucleotides: 19. Germline V gene sequence: CDR1 SGHAT, CDR2 FQNNGV. There are 20 residues in the CDR3. Only in-frame clones appear in the TCRdb table, and some are missing; sequencing was by immunoSEQ multiplex PCR. The profile shows some 100,000 clones, about 92% of them singletons. The chain joins TRBV11-2 to TRBJ1-5; 8 bases map to TRBD1. Sequencing used peripheral blood, obtained after pregnancy. This TCR derives from a female donor with multiple sclerosis, enrolled in a pregnancy study. CDR3 coding DNA: TGTGCCAGCAGCTTAGAACTGCTGTTCGGACAGGGTAGGTCGCGTCAGCCCCAGCATTTT. Translated, it gives CASSLELLFGQGRSRQPQHF.